The clone carrying this TCR beta chain was picked up one time. This specimen comes from a study of blood T cell repertoires in COVID-19. Trimming took 2 bases from V and 5 from J, leaving 7 bases between them. The CDR3 consists of 13 residues. CDR1 SGHRS and CDR2 YFSETQ come from the germline V gene. Method: immunoSEQ multiplex PCR; TCRdb's copy keeps in-frame clones and lacks some. The sample lists approximately 240,000 clones, 80% to 85% seen once, with 3% in the top ten. The sequencing input was peripheral blood. The chain uses TRBV5-1 and TRBJ2-2; maybe TRBD1 (5 bases). The clonotype comes from a woman aged 25-40 years who had recovered from COVID-19. The CDR3 spells CASSLGETGELFF. The CDR3 coding sequence is TGCGCCAGCAGCTTAGGGGAAACCGGGGAGCTGTTTTTT.